This T cell receptor (beta chain) was recovered during a study of CD8 T cells in ankylosing spondylitis. Findings and caveats of the study: Disease-linked clones were reportedly significantly enriched in matched ankylosing spondylitis synovial fluid. Characteristic of ankylosing spondylitis blood, it appeared, was a TCR beta motif comprising several highly homologous variants.

The CDR3 spans 15 residues. Trimming at V came to 0 bases and at J to 7 bases, leaving 10 bases not matched to a gene. CDR1 SGDLS and CDR2 YYNGEE come from the germline V gene. Remarks on this clonotype: What it binds is unknown.

In making TCR beta libraries, quantitative 5'-RACE with molecular barcodes was used. TCRdb reanalysed the 5' RACE reads using MiXCR and keeps one entry per CDR3 protein. The data show hundreds of thousands of distinct CDR3 sequences, 10% to 15% seen once. Sequencing was carried out using blood, either unsorted or a sorted T cell fraction (not recorded which). This receptor was identified in a male donor with ankylosing spondylitis. The V and J genes are TRBV9 and TRBJ2-7, with TRBD2 matching 7 bases. The CDR3 protein is CASSVAGGETGEQYF. The DNA of the CDR3 is TGTGCCAGCAGCGTAGCTGGGGGGGAGACTGGTGAGCAGTACTTC.